Listed here are 28 T cell receptor beta chains from one sample, sequenced in a study of control samples from healthy donors and cancer patients (dated by TCRdb to between 2020 and 2021). The library was obtained by the immunoSEQ multiplex PCR assay. What TCRdb holds here is the immuneACCESS table cut down to in-frame rearrangements. Part of the clones is not present; checked against another copy, under half of the missing clones reflect an unresolved V gene, and the others are unexplained. The sample profile shows approximately 160,000 clones; 91% of them were found once. Clones ranked in the top ten supply about 2% of the sample. The sample taken for sequencing was blood. The receptors derive from a woman aged 35 to 49 in good health.

This chain joins TRBV11-3 and TRBJ1-2; D not resolved. The V end lost 1 base, the J end lost 3 bases, and 6 bases lay between the germline ends. The germline CDR1 and CDR2 sequences are SGHNT and YENEEA. CDR3 length equals 13 residues. CDR3 region: CASSLGQDYGYTF. The CDR3 DNA reads as TGTGCCAGCAGCTTAGGCCAGGACTATGGCTACACCTTC.

V usage is TRBV5-1 and J usage is TRBJ1-4; 7 bases align to TRBD1. Losses at the gene ends were 4 bases for V and 0 bases for J; bases not matched to a gene: 3. Germline loops: CDR1 SGHRS, CDR2 YFSETQ. CDR3 length: 15 residues. This CDR3 reads CASSPQGATNEKLFF. As DNA, the CDR3 is TGCGCCAGCAGCCCTCAGGGGGCAACTAATGAAAAACTGTTTTTT.

The chain combines TRBV4-2 with TRBJ1-2; D is undetermined. Trimming pared 0 bases from V and 1 base from J, leaving 9 bases between. This CDR3 has 15 residues. Per germline, CDR1 LGHNA and CDR2 YNFKEQ. Written as DNA, the CDR3 is TGTGCCAGCAGCCAAGATCGGACGGATAACTATGGCTACACCTTC. Protein sequence: CASSQDRTDNYGYTF.

V is TRBV11-2 and J is TRBJ1-6; 9 bases align to TRBD1. CDR3 length: 14 residues. The germline gives CDR1 SGHAT, CDR2 FQNNGV. With V trimmed by 8 bases and J by 10 bases, 9 bases remained unmatched. The CDR3 coding sequence is TGTGCCAGCGGGGAACAGGGGGCCCTCTCACCCCTCCACTTT. Translated, it gives CASGEQGALSPLHF.

The V and J genes are TRBV3-1 (or the pseudogene TRBV3-2) and TRBJ2-1; 10 bases align to TRBD2. The CDR3 runs to 14 residues. J gave up 7 bases and V 8 bases, and 8 bases lay outside the gene matches. Per germline, CDR1 LGHDT and CDR2 YNNKEL (reference sequence). CDR3 loop: CASGKRGGRNEQFF. CDR3 bases: TGTGCCAGCGGCAAGCGGGGGGGCAGGAATGAGCAGTTCTTC.

The chain recombines TRBV10-2 with TRBJ1-1, with 7 bases lining up with TRBD1. Germline values: CDR1 WSHSY, CDR2 SAAADI. V trimming: 6 bases; J trimming: 3 bases; junction bases outside the gene matches: 4. This CDR3 spans 13 amino acids. CDR3 in DNA: TGCGCCAGCAGGGGACAGCCCCACACTGAAGCTTTCTTT. Translating gives CASRGQPHTEAFF.

V gene TRBV19 combines with J gene TRBJ2-3, with TRBD1 matching over 10 bases. The CDR3 has 15 residues. Trimming removed 4 bases from V and 5 bases from J; junction bases left unmatched: 6. Germline assignment: CDR1 LNHDA and CDR2 SQIVND (reference sequence). DNA of the CDR3: TGTGCCAGTAGTACCCCCGGACAGGGGGGAGATACGCAGTATTTT. Protein: CASSTPGQGGDTQYF.

The chain uses TRBV6-5 and TRBJ1-5; maybe TRBD1 (6 bases). With 2 bases removed from V and 4 bases from J, the gap between germline ends came to 12 bases. This CDR3 is 15 amino acids long. Germline V lookup: CDR1 MNHEY, CDR2 SVGAGI. The CDR3 spells CASSYGKGGNQPQHF. Here the CDR3 DNA reads TGTGCCAGCAGTTACGGGAAAGGGGGAAATCAGCCCCAGCATTTT.

Only one count was recorded for this clone. This chain joins TRBV18 and TRBJ1-2, with D tentatively TRBD1 (5 bases). Trimming cost V 6 bases and J 0 bases, with 14 bases left between them. The germline gives CDR1 KGHSH, CDR2 LQKENI. There are 15 residues in the CDR3. The CDR3 reads CASSSVAGPNYGYTF. In DNA, the CDR3 is TGTGCCAGCTCTTCAGTGGCAGGGCCTAACTATGGCTACACCTTC.

In its sample, this clone was seen once. The rearrangement uses TRBV2 and TRBJ2-2, with no clear D. The V gene's germline CDR1 is SNHLY and CDR2 FYNNEI. This CDR3 has 12 residues. Trimming took 1 base from V and 8 from J, leaving 5 bases between them. For the CDR3, the DNA is TGTGCCAGCAGTGAAGTAAAGGGGGAGCTGTTTTTT. Translating it yields CASSEVKGELFF.

The chain recombines TRBV18 with TRBJ2-3, with D possibly matching TRBD2 (6 bases). The CDR3 covers 15 residues. Trimming cost V 3 bases and J 0 bases, with 10 bases left between them. CDR1 KGHSH and CDR2 LQKENI come from the germline V gene. The CDR3 bases are TGTGCCAGCTCACCCCCCCGGGGGAGCACAGATACGCAGTATTTT. Translated, it gives CASSPPRGSTDTQYF.

The chain is built from TRBV6-5 and TRBJ1-2; D possibly corresponds to TRBD1 (5 bases). The CDR3 loop spans 15 amino acids. CDR1 MNHEY and CDR2 SVGAGI come from the germline V gene. Trimming cost V 6 bases and J 5 bases, with 19 bases left between them. The CDR3 protein is CASSQFAQGPYGYTF. Here the CDR3 DNA reads TGTGCCAGCAGCCAGTTTGCGCAGGGACCGTATGGCTACACCTTC.

The rearrangement uses TRBV25-1 and TRBJ2-5; 8 bases line up with TRBD2. Germline V gene data show CDR1 as MGHDK and CDR2 as SYGVNS. V lost 1 base, J lost 0 bases, and 7 bases stayed unmatched. CDR3 length equals 17 residues. CDR3 amino acids: CASSESRAGGYQETQYF. In DNA, the CDR3 is TGTGCCAGCAGTGAATCAAGGGCGGGGGGCTACCAAGAGACCCAGTACTTC.

The chain combines TRBV20-1 with TRBJ1-2; TRBD1 is a possible D gene (5 bases). The CDR3 contains 12 residues. V lost 3 bases, J lost 4 bases, and 9 bases lay in between. Germline V gene sequence: CDR1 DFQATT, CDR2 SNEGSKA (reference sequence). DNA for the CDR3: TGCAGTGCTAGTGACAGTATCTATGGCTACACCTTC. Residues: CSASDSIYGYTF.

The chain is built from TRBV2 and TRBJ1-6, with D tentatively TRBD1 (6 bases). Germline CDR1 SNHLY, CDR2 FYNNEI. The V gene lost 1 base and the J gene lost 11 bases, with 21 bases spanning the gap. This CDR3 has 17 amino acids. Here the CDR3 DNA reads TGTGCCAGCAGTGAAGGTCAGGGTGACGAAGAGGGGGCACCCCTCCACTTT. It codes for CASSEGQGDEEGAPLHF. Full variable domain (remainder filled in from reference TRBV2 and TRBJ1-6): EPEVTQTPSHQVTQMGQEVILRCVPISNHLYFYWYRQILGQKVEFLVSFYNNEISEKSEIFDDQFSVERPDGSNFTLKIRSTKLEDSAMYFCASSEGQGDEEGAPLHFGNGTRLTVT.

The V and J genes are TRBV6-5 and TRBJ1-2; TRBD1 matches at 11 bases. CDR1 is MNHEY and CDR2 is SVGAGI in the germline V gene. The V and J ends lost 7 bases and 2 bases, in that order; junction bases with no gene match: 3. The CDR3 is 14 residues long. The CDR3, as DNA: TGTGCCAGCACCTGGACAGGGGGCAACTATGGCTACACCTTC. Translating gives CASTWTGGNYGYTF.

V and J are TRBV14 and TRBJ2-2; D remains unclear. The germline V and J ends were trimmed by 1 base and 3 bases, with 12 bases remaining between them. CDR3 length: 16 residues. Per the germline V gene, CDR1 is SGHDN and CDR2 is FVKESK. The CDR3 DNA reads TGTGCCAGCAGCCAAGTCTACGGAAGGGACACCGGGGAGCTGTTTTTT. Protein: CASSQVYGRDTGELFF.

The rearrangement links TRBV6-6 to TRBJ2-7, with TRBD1 matching 12 bases. The J segment lost 4 bases and the V segment lost 2 bases, leaving 3 bases of the junction unmatched. This CDR3 spans 15 amino acids. In germline, CDR1 is MNHNY, CDR2 SVGAGI (reference sequence). The CDR3 sequence: CASSYMGQGAYEQYF. CDR3 nucleotides: TGTGCCAGCAGTTACATGGGACAGGGGGCGTACGAGCAGTACTTC.

Here the CDR3 DNA reads TGTGCCAGCAGTTTCCTTCCTGGAAACACCATATATTTT. Translating gives CASSFLPGNTIYF. The chain joins TRBV12-3 or TRBV12-4 to TRBJ1-3; unclear D gene. The CDR3 totals 13 residues. V was clipped by 3 bases and J by 2 bases, with 5 bases between them.

This clone has more than one count but fewer than ten. The chain couples TRBV5-1 to TRBJ2-1; 14 positions match TRBD2. This CDR3 contains 13 residues. From germline, CDR1 is SGHRS and CDR2 YFSETQ. V lost 4 bases and J lost 14; bases outside the gene matches: 5. CDR3: CASSTGLAGEEFF. CDR3 nucleotide sequence: TGCGCCAGCAGCACGGGACTAGCGGGGGAGGAGTTCTTC.

This clone was seen a few times. The V and J genes are TRBV3-1 (or the pseudogene TRBV3-2) and TRBJ1-1; possibly TRBD1 for D (5 bases). This CDR3 is built from 15 residues. Germline assignment: CDR1 LGHDT and CDR2 YNNKEL (reference sequence). The V end lost 3 bases, the J end lost 1 base, and 12 bases lay between the germline ends. The CDR3 is CASSQGLTGNTEAFF. The CDR3 bases are TGTGCCAGCAGCCAGGGGCTAACAGGGAACACTGAAGCTTTCTTT.

The chain is built from TRBV5-6 and TRBJ1-2, with D tentatively TRBD1 (5 bases). Trimming pared 4 bases from V and 1 base from J, leaving 17 bases between. This CDR3 has 16 amino acids. Germline V gene data show CDR1 as SGHDT and CDR2 as YYEEEE. The CDR3 DNA follows: TGTGCCAGCAGCCTGATGACAGTCTATATTAACTATGGCTACACCTTC. Translated: CASSLMTVYINYGYTF.

J is TRBJ1-1 and V is TRBV20-1; no clear D gene. Germline V gives CDR1 DFQATT, CDR2 SNEGSKA (reference sequence). Deletions cut 4 bases from V and 11 bases from J, with 14 bases between. The length of the CDR3 is 11 residues. The CDR3 is CSATDTVGAFF. Written as DNA, the CDR3 is TGCAGTGCTACAGACACCGTGGGGGCTTTCTTT.

The chain is built from TRBV5-1 and TRBJ2-1; 7 nucleotides line up with TRBD2. The germline CDR1 and CDR2 sequences are SGHRS and YFSETQ. This CDR3 spans 15 amino acids. V trimming: 4 bases; J trimming: 0 bases; junction bases outside the gene matches: 4. CDR3 in DNA: TGCGCCAGCAGCGGGGGAGGGAGCTCCTACAATGAGCAGTTCTTC. Protein: CASSGGGSSYNEQFF.

The chain carries TRBV20-1 and TRBJ1-3, with D possibly TRBD1 on 6 matching bases. CDR3 length: 12 residues. Germline V lookup: CDR1 DFQATT, CDR2 SNEGSKA (reference sequence). Trimming removed 3 bases from V and 6 bases from J, with 9 bases in between. The CDR3 DNA reads TGCAGTGCTAGTACAGGGTTAAACACCATATATTTT. Its protein product is CSASTGLNTIYF.

The V and J genes are TRBV7-6 and TRBJ1-1; a weak D match, TRBD1 (5 bases). This CDR3 spans 12 amino acids. V gave up 1 base and J gave up 8 bases, with 8 bases separating them. Germline assignment: CDR1 SGHVS and CDR2 FNYEAQ. In nucleotides, the CDR3 is TGTGCCAGCAGCTTAGTGGGGCAAGAAGCTTTCTTT. Residues: CASSLVGQEAFF.

CDR3 DNA sequence: TGTGCCAGCAGCTTGGCAGGTGCTTTTTTGGCCGGGGAGCTGTTTTTT. Its protein is CASSLAGAFLAGELFF. The chain employs TRBV5-8 and TRBJ2-2; D ambiguous. CDR1 is SGHTS, CDR2 YDEGEE, per germline. The CDR3 runs 16 residues. V was cut by 0 bases and J by 6 bases, with 15 bases left in between.

The chain couples TRBV7-6 to TRBJ1-4, with 9 bases aligning to TRBD1. The CDR3 extends over 15 amino acids. After removal of 1 base from V and 8 bases from J, the junction contained 5 bases not matched to a gene. Germline CDR1 SGHVS, CDR2 FNYEAQ. CDR3 amino acids: CASSLGGQGKEKLFF. The CDR3 DNA reads as TGTGCCAGCAGCTTAGGGGGACAGGGAAAGGAAAAACTGTTTTTT.